These T cell receptor beta chains were read from a single sample in a study of radiation and T cells in renal cell carcinoma. Some clones are missing from TCRdb's copy, which holds only in-frame ones; the method was immunoSEQ multiplex PCR. The top ten clones hold approximately 12% of a sample with some 150,000 clones, about nine tenths of them seen once. The material was blood, obtained from a patient whose treatment included radiotherapy and nephrectomy. The receptors shown here come from a woman between 50 and 59 years old with renal cell carcinoma. The CDR3 runs from the conserved cysteine through the conserved F or W. The D gene is left open where the match is weak. Rows give clone size only sometimes, using once, few, many, or a class for an expanded clone.

>NA|TRBV19|TRBJ2-2|NA
CASSRQDSNTGELFF
TGTGCCAGTAGTAGACAGGACTCGAACACCGGGGAGCTGTTTTTT
>NA|TRBV11-2|TRBJ2-3|NA
CASSLDRVSFTDTQYF
TGTGCCAGCAGCTTAGATCGAGTTTCCTTCACAGATACGCAGTATTTT
>few|TRBV11-3|TRBJ2-5|TRBD1
CASSSGARGQETQYF
TGTGCCAGCAGCTCCGGAGCCAGGGGGCAAGAGACCCAGTACTTC
>NA|TRBV27|TRBJ2-7|NA
CASSLGQGGSEQYF
TGTGCCAGCAGTTTGGGGCAGGGTGGTTCCGAGCAGTACTTC
>NA|TRBV6-6|TRBJ1-5|NA
CASSYRDYQPQHF
TGTGCCAGCAGTTACCGAGACTACCAGCCCCAGCATTTT
>NA|TRBV4-1|TRBJ2-5|NA
CASSSGTLREETQYF
TGCGCCAGCAGCAGTGGCACCCTCCGGGAAGAGACCCAGTACTTC
>NA|TRBV19|TRBJ2-5|TRBD2
CASSIGLVGETQYF
TGTGCCAGTAGTATCGGACTAGTCGGAGAGACCCAGTACTTC
>NA|TRBV30|TRBJ2-6|NA
CAWTPLGAGANVLTF
TGTGCCTGGACTCCTCTGGGGGCCGGGGCCAACGTCCTGACTTTC
>NA|TRBV7-2|TRBJ1-4|TRBD1
CASSLEGTGNEKLFF
TGTGCCAGCAGCCTTGAGGGGACAGGGAATGAAAAACTGTTTTTT
>NA|TRBV4-1|TRBJ2-3|NA
CASSQERAQYF
TGCGCCAGCAGCCAAGAACGGGCGCAGTATTTT
>NA|TRBV4-3|TRBJ1-2|NA
CASSQDLGGNYGYTF
TGCGCCAGCAGCCAAGATTTAGGCGGAAACTATGGCTACACCTTC
>NA|TRBV27|TRBJ1-2|TRBD1
CASRTWTGGSFYTF
TGTGCCAGCCGGACATGGACAGGGGGCAGTTTCTACACCTTC
>NA|TRBV11-3|TRBJ2-5|TRBD1
CASSSRGTGGQETQYF
TGTGCCAGCAGCTCTAGGGGGACAGGTGGTCAAGAGACCCAGTACTTC
>NA|TRBV18|TRBJ2-3|NA
CASSPGERYTQYF
TGTGCCAGCTCACCAGGAGAGCGCTATACGCAGTATTTT
>few|TRBV27|TRBJ1-5|NA
CARHQPQHF
TGTGCCCGCCATCAGCCCCAGCATTTT
>NA|TRBV7-7|TRBJ2-2|TRBD1
CASSPQGAVGTGELFF
TGTGCTAGCAGCCCCCAGGGGGCGGTGGGCACCGGGGAGCTGTTTTTT
>NA|TRBV5-1|TRBJ1-2|NA
CASSLDGPAVYGYTF
TGCGCCAGCAGCTTGGATGGGCCGGCGGTGTATGGCTACACCTTC
>NA|TRBV5-1|TRBJ2-5|TRBD2
CASSLAGTSGQETQYF
TGCGCCAGCAGCTTGGCCGGGACTAGCGGGCAAGAGACCCAGTACTTC